This T cell receptor beta chain was retrieved from a study of graft-versus-host responses after intestinal transplantation. Study details: Recipients obtained multivisceral, liver-intestinal, or isolated intestinal transplants. Every transplant recipient was induced with anti-thymocyte globulin, then maintained on tacrolimus and steroids for approximately three years. Whole-study findings and limits: With peak circulating GvH clone levels came an association with early post-transplant HvG declines. GvH clones were identified in recipient marrow, with some first appearing in ileum or blood.

TCRdb's copy holds only in-frame clones and misses some; the assay was immunoSEQ multiplex PCR. The sample yields 140,000 or so clones, nearly 95% seen once. Concerning this clone: Its target is not known.

After removal of 0 bases from V and 6 bases from J, the junction contained 9 bases not matched to a gene. The CDR3 loop spans 16 amino acids. The germline CDR1 and CDR2 sequences are SGHRS and YFSETQ. The TCR comes from a human donor who received an intestinal transplant. The chain employs TRBV5-1 and TRBJ2-1; 7 nucleotides line up with TRBD2. The sequencing used unstimulated CD4+ T cells sorted from spleen or lymph node cells, collected before intestinal transplant. The CDR3 spells CASSLGLKRDSNEQFF. The CDR3 coding sequence is TGCGCCAGCAGCTTGGGACTGAAGCGGGACTCCAATGAGCAGTTCTTC.